This entry is about one T cell receptor (beta chain). No antigen is known for it. The data derive from a study of Ad26.COV2.S vaccination and SARS-CoV-2 variants. Study background: Sample donor was a member of the COV1001 Ad26.COV2.S trial arm. Recipients of Ad26.COV2.S got it intramuscularly, once or twice 56 days apart.

Study-wide findings and caveats: Vaccinated and placebo-treated recipients had similar non-spike TCR breadth.

Sequenced by immunoSEQ multiplex PCR; TCRdb stores in-frame clones only, minus some. The sample holds under 550,000 clones; roughly 90% are singletons and the top ten take 3.5% to 4%. As for treatment: 15 to 20 received Ad26.COV2.S at low or high dose, single or two shots; a few received placebo; per-sample allocation not given. It was on day 63 after the first vaccine or placebo injection that samples were taken. Expression of Wuhan-strain SARS-CoV-2 spike came from the Ad26 vector that formed the vaccine. The sequence was obtained from a person aged 18-65 years who received the Ad26.COV2.S COVID-19 vaccine or a placebo. Sequenced material: peripheral blood, taken in a trial of Ad26.COV2.S vaccine versus placebo.

CDR3 nucleotides: TGTGCCAGCAGCGTAGGAGGGGCGGGCTACGAGCAGTACTTC. Translation: CASSVGGAGYEQYF. This chain uses TRBV9 with TRBJ2-7; D may correspond to TRBD1 or TRBD2 (5 bases each). V was trimmed by 0 bases and J by 3 bases, leaving 10 bases between them. CDR3 length: 14 amino acids. Germline V gene lookup returns CDR1 SGDLS and CDR2 YYNGEE. Using reference TRBV9 and TRBJ2-7 for the parts outside the CDR3, the full variable domain is DSGVTQTPKHLITATGQRVTLRCSPRSGDLSVYWYQQSLDQGLQFLIQYYNGEERAKGNILERFSAQQFPDLHSELNLSSLELGDSALYFCASSVGGAGYEQYFGPGTRLTVT.